This T cell receptor beta chain was observed in a study of blood T cell repertoires in COVID-19. This clone was observed a few times. This CDR3 spans 18 amino acids. Germline V gene lookup returns CDR1 MGHRA and CDR2 YSYEKL. V gave up 0 bases and J gave up 5 bases, with 22 bases separating them. Profiling relied on immunoSEQ multiplex PCR, and the TCRdb table lists in-frame clones only, not all of them. The repertoire holds around 190,000 clones, with roughly 83% as singletons. The TCR originated in a human donor in a cohort sampled during active COVID-19. Sequencing used peripheral blood. The J gene is TRBJ1-2, the V gene TRBV4-1; D is undetermined. CDR3 protein: CASSQDDPRAASGYGYTF. CDR3 nucleotide sequence: TGCGCCAGCAGCCAAGATGATCCGCGGGCCGCGAGCGGATATGGCTACACCTTC.